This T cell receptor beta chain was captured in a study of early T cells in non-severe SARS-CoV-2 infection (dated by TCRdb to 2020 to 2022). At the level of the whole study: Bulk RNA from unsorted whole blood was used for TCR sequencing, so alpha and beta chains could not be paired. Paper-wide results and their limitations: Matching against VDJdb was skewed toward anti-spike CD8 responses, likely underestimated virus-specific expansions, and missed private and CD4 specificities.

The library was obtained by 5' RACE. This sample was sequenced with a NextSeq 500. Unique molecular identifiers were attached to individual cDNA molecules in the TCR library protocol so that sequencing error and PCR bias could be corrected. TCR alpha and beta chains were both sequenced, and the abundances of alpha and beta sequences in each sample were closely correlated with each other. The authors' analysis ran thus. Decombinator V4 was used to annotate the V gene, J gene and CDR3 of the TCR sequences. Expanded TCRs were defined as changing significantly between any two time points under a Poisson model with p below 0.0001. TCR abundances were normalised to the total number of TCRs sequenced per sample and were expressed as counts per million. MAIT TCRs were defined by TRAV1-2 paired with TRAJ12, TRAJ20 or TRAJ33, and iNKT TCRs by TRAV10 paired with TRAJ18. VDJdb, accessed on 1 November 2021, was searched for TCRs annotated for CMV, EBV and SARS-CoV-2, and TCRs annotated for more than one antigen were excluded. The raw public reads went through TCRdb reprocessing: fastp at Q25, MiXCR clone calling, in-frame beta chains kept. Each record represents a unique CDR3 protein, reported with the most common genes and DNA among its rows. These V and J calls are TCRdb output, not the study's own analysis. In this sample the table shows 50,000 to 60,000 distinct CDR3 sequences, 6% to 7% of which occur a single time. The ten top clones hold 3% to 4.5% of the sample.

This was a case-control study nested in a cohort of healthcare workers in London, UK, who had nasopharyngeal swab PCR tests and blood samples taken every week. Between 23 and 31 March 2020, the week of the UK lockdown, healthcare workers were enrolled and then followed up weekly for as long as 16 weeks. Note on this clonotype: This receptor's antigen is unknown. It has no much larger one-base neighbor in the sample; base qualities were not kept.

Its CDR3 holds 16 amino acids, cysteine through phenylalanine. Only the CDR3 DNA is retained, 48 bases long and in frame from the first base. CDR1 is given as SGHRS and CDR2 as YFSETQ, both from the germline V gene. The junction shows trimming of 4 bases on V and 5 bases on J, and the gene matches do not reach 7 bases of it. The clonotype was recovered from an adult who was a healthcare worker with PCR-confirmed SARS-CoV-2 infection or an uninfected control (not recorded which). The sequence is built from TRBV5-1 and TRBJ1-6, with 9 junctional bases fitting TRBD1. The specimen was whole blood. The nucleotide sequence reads TGCGCCAGCAGCCCTCGACAGGGGGGAGATAATTCACCCCTCCACTTT. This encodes CASSPRQGGDNSPLHF.